Listed below are T cell receptor beta chains from one sample, sequenced in a study of blood T cell repertoires in COVID-19. Measured with immunoSEQ multiplex PCR; TCRdb has only the in-frame clones, and not every one. Of a few hundred thousand clones in the sample, 75% to 90% are singletons; the top ten hold roughly 4%. Sequencing was done on a sample of PBMCs or T cells enriched from blood (not recorded which). Every receptor here comes from a woman in her twenties or thirties who had recovered from COVID-19. CDR3s leave out the opening cysteine and the closing phenylalanine or tryptophan. Clone size appears in some rows only: once, few, many, or a class for an expanded clone.

ASSSGQPNEQF,TRBJ2-1,TRBV5-6,.
SVLTPGEGNTEAF,TRBJ1-1,TRBV29-1,.
ASSEWAGIAPEQF,TRBJ2-1,TRBV2,.
ASRRDYSFGYT,TRBJ1-2,TRBV6-4,.
ASLLGWTQY,TRBJ2-5,TRBV2,.
ASSLDRNQPQH,TRBJ1-5,TRBV7-2,.
ASSQEVVWQRGATDTQY,TRBJ2-3,TRBV4-1,.
SFLEGNTEAF,TRBJ1-1,TRBV29-1,.
ASSPRQGAGYT,TRBJ1-2,TRBV3-1/TRBV3-2,.
ATSRAPLAGVVNEQF,TRBJ2-1,TRBV15,.
AISGGWRGFTEAF,TRBJ1-1,TRBV10-3,.
ASRKRLVVRTDTQY,TRBJ2-3,TRBV7-9,.
SVEDPERNYEQY,TRBJ2-7,TRBV29-1,.
ASSPGTGRTDTQY,TRBJ2-3,TRBV4-1,.
ASSDRLAGNTGELF,TRBJ2-2,TRBV9,.
ASSLFGTGENQPQH,TRBJ1-5,TRBV28,.
ASSSGSGHEQY,TRBJ2-7,TRBV12-3/TRBV12-4,once
ATALGGSKDTQY,TRBJ2-3,TRBV24-1,once
ASSLRRHGGKTQY,TRBJ2-5,TRBV5-4,.